A selection of T cell receptor beta chains follows, all from one sample in a study of shared clonotypes between healthy human individuals. Assay: immunoSEQ multiplex PCR; the TCRdb copy retains only in-frame clones and omits some. The sample consists of under 300,000 clones, approximately 70% of them appearing once. Material for sequencing was memory CD4+ T cells sorted from blood. The receptors were gathered from a man younger than 40 in good health. The conserved cysteine and the conserved F or W are not part of the CDR3 here. The D gene is left open where the match is weak.

J gene,V gene,D gene,CDR3 protein
TRBJ2-6,TRBV4-1,.,ASSQAQGGSGANVLT
TRBJ2-1,TRBV7-7,.,ASSLSGNNEQF
TRBJ1-1,TRBV7-3,.,ASSLRGGSTEAF
TRBJ2-4,TRBV28,.,ASRGGNIQY
TRBJ2-1,TRBV5-8,.,ASTFGGSYNEQF
TRBJ2-4,TRBV29-1,.,SVANSGTLKNIQY
TRBJ1-5,TRBV27,.,ASSTRAEGKYNQPQH
TRBJ2-1,TRBV15,TRBD2,ATSRDQGTSGYNEQF
TRBJ2-1,TRBV29-1,TRBD2,SVDTSGEGPSYNEQF
TRBJ1-3,TRBV10-3,.,AISETGNTIY
TRBJ2-1,TRBV28,.,ASSVRSSGQRKNEQF
TRBJ2-1,TRBV15,TRBD2,ATSRELAGGTPQF
TRBJ2-2,TRBV28,TRBD1,ASSLPGTGTTGELF
TRBJ1-2,TRBV5-1,.,ASSLTVGDYGYT
TRBJ2-7,TRBV7-9,TRBD1,ASSQILGQGHEQY
TRBJ2-2,TRBV6-5,.,ASSNQKLGELF
TRBJ2-1,TRBV9,.,ASSVGFRGGYNEQF
TRBJ1-4,TRBV28,.,ASSLTRGEKLF
TRBJ2-2,TRBV10-1,.,ASSDRATGELF
TRBJ2-5,TRBV11-2,.,ASGNLAGETQY
TRBJ1-1,TRBV2,.,ASSDRSGAGTEAF
TRBJ1-5,TRBV28,TRBD1,ASGTVNQPQH
TRBJ2-4,TRBV2,.,ASTNAGPGDKNIQY
TRBJ2-7,TRBV28,.,ASSPPGAKEQY